The clone carrying this TCR beta chain turned up a few times. The source of the sample is a study of blood T cell repertoires in COVID-19. This table comes from immunoSEQ multiplex PCR, and its TCRdb copy is limited to in-frame clones, with some not included. The sample carries about 270,000 clones, roughly nine tenths recorded once. CDR1 SGHRS and CDR2 YFSETQ come from the germline V gene. Trimming removed 7 bases from V and 6 bases from J, with 10 bases in between. This CDR3 spans 11 amino acids. The participants were between roughly 18 and 90 years old and came from fewer than 25 US areas. Participants' reported clinical history set cohort assignment.

Sequencing input: PBMCs or T cells enriched from blood (not recorded which). This receptor was taken from a woman between 18 and 29 years old who had recovered from COVID-19. The chain recombines TRBV5-1 with TRBJ1-1, with a possible D match to TRBD1 (6 bases). CDR3 sequence: CASAGGSEAFF. CDR3 sequence (DNA): TGCGCCAGCGCGGGGGGCTCTGAAGCTTTCTTT.